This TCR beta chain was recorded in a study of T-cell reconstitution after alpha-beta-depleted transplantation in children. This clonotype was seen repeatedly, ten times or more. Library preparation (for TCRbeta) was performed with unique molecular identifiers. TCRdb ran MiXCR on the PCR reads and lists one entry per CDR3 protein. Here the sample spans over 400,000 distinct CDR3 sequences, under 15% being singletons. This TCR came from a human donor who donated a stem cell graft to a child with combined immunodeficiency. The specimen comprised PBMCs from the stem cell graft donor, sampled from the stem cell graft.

The CDR3 loop reads CASSVGDVGGLPQHF. CDR3 bases: TGTGCCAGCAGCGTAGGGGACGTCGGGGGTCTACCCCAGCATTTT. The chain recombines TRBV9 with TRBJ1-5; D perhaps matches TRBD1 (5 bases). CDR3 length equals 15 residues. V was cut by 0 bases and J by 10 bases, with 17 bases left in between. The germline V gene encodes CDR1 SGDLS and CDR2 YYNGEE. Supplemented by reference TRBV9 and TRBJ1-5, the full variable domain reads DSGVTQTPKHLITATGQRVTLRCSPRSGDLSVYWYQQSLDQGLQFLIQYYNGEERAKGNILERFSAQQFPDLHSELNLSSLELGDSALYFCASSVGDVGGLPQHFGDGTRLSIL.